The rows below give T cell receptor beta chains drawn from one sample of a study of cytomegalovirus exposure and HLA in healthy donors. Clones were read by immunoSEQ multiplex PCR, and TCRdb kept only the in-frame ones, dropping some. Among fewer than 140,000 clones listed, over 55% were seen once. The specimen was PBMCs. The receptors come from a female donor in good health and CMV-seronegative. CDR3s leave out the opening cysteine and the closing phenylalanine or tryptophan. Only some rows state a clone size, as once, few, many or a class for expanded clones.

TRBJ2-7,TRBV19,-,ASSTQGGGDEQY
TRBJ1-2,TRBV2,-,ASSSDRANYGYT
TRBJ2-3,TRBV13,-,ASSLGGGDWLGQY
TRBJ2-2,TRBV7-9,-,ASSITSGTGELF
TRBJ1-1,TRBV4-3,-,ASSQDTGTGNTEAF
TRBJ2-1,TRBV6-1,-,ASSSQVRNEQF
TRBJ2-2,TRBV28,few,ASSLMTGNTGELF
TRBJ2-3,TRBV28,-,ASSLLFAGGRIFGPDTQY
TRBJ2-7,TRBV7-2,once,ASSLGTGAYEQY
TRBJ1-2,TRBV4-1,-,ASSQGWTLRGYT
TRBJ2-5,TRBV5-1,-,ASSPRTSGGETQY
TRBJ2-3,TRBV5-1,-,ASSQTVISTDTQY
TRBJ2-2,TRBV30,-,AWSETGGSGELF
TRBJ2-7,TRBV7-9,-,ASSHSGSWDEQY
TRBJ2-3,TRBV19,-,ASRPGLAGVKTDTQY
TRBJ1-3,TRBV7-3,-,ASSLTGTGDTIY
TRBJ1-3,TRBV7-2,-,ASSLDRVGSGNTIY
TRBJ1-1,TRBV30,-,AWKDPQGATAEAF
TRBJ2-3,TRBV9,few,ASSVRDSAVY
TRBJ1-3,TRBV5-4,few,ASSPGVSGNTIY
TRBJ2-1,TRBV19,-,ATRRGGYNEQF
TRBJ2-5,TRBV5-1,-,ASSLRTGKETQY
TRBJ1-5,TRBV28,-,ASSSKTGVGNQPQH
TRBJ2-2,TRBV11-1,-,ASSPSRGTGELF
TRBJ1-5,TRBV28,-,ASSLTGSLQPQH
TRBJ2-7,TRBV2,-,ASSVTYEQY
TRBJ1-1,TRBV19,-,ASRSGKNTEAF
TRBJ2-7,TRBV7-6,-,ASSAGQGNHYEQY